Each of the 15 T cell receptor beta chains below was sequenced from the same sample in a study of OX40 agonist ivuxolimab in advanced cancers. Receptor libraries were prepared by the immunoSEQ multiplex PCR assay. The clones in this table, taken by TCRdb from immuneACCESS, are in-frame only. Not every clone is retained; where verified, under half of the shortfall comes from an unresolved V gene, and the cause of the rest is unknown. Within this sample are 9,100 or so clones, with roughly 71% of them counted one time only. The ten top clones hold around half of the sample. The material sequenced was CD4+ or CD8+ T cells sorted from blood, taken in a trial of the OX40 agonist ivuxolimab. Source of these receptors: an adult with an advanced solid tumor such as melanoma, head and neck, liver or kidney cancer.

This clone was recorded at least ten times. The chain is built from TRBV14 and TRBJ2-7; D could derive from TRBD1 or TRBD2 (5 bases each). The CDR3 is 16 residues long. Trimming took 4 bases from V and 2 from J, leaving 18 bases between them. Germline V gene sequence: CDR1 SGHDN, CDR2 FVKESK. CDR3 sequence reads: CASSPDSWRGAYEQYF. In DNA, the CDR3 is TGTGCCAGCAGCCCGGACTCGTGGAGAGGGGCCTACGAGCAGTACTTC.

This clone was seen a few times. The chain recombines TRBV27 with TRBJ1-2; tentatively, D is TRBD1 (5 bases). The CDR3 is made up of 16 amino acids. Trimming took 2 bases from V and 3 from J, leaving 16 bases between them. In germline, CDR1 is MNHEY, CDR2 SMNVEV (reference sequence). CDR3 loop: CASSLVPLPRDYGYTF. The CDR3 region has the DNA TGTGCCAGCAGTTTAGTCCCCCTCCCCAGGGACTATGGCTACACCTTC.

There are a few counts of this clone. V usage is TRBV7-7 and J usage is TRBJ2-3; D not resolved. V was cut by 4 bases and J by 2 bases, with 7 bases left in between. The CDR3 has 13 amino acids. Looked up from germline, CDR1 is SSHAT and CDR2 is FNYEAQ (reference sequence). CDR3 sequence: CASSWKLTDTQYF. The CDR3 bases are TGTGCCAGCAGCTGGAAACTCACAGATACGCAGTATTTT.

The chain has TRBV12-5 and TRBJ1-2; D is possibly TRBD1 (5 bases). The CDR3 contains 16 residues. Trimming cost V 5 bases and J 4 bases, with 20 bases left between them. Germline V lookup: CDR1 LGHNT, CDR2 FRNRAP. The CDR3 coding sequence is TGTGCTAGTGGTAGCAACCGGGACCCCCACTTCTATGGCTACACCTTC. This encodes CASGSNRDPHFYGYTF.

This clone was picked up a small number of times. The genes are TRBV5-1 and TRBJ1-1; TRBD1 matches at 7 bases. This CDR3 region has 14 residues. V shed 5 bases, J shed 3 bases, and the junction held 7 bases outside the gene matches. Germline V gene sequence: CDR1 SGHRS, CDR2 YFSETQ. CDR3 coding DNA: TGCGCCAGCAGAGTGACAGGGTCGGACACTGAAGCTTTCTTT. This gives the protein CASRVTGSDTEAFF.

Only a few counts were recorded for this clone. The chain joins TRBV15 to TRBJ2-1, with D tentatively TRBD1 (5 bases). Trimming took off 0 bases at V and 0 bases at J, with 6 bases between the two ends. Germline V gene sequence: CDR1 LNHNV, CDR2 YYDKDF (reference sequence). The CDR3 has 15 residues. CDR3 residues: CATSRDDSSYNEQFF. In nucleotides, the CDR3 is TGTGCCACCAGCAGAGATGACAGCTCCTACAATGAGCAGTTCTTC.

The rearrangement joins TRBV7-4 to TRBJ1-6, with TRBD1 matching over 10 bases. V lost 7 bases and J lost 0; bases outside the gene matches: 9. CDR1 and CDR2 from the germline V gene are SGHVT and SQSDAQ. The CDR3 sequence is 18 residues long. The CDR3 bases are TGTGCCAGCATATGGGGACAGGGGCCAAGCTCCTATAATTCACCCCTCCACTTT. Translating gives CASIWGQGPSSYNSPLHF.

This chain's CDR3 is CASSQDRVGYNQPQHF. The DNA for the CDR3 is TGCGCCAGCAGCCAAGATCGGGTGGGGTACAATCAGCCCCAGCATTTT. The chain combines TRBV4-1 with TRBJ1-5; D is undetermined. The CDR3 has 16 residues. V lost 0 bases, J lost 3 bases, and 12 bases lay in between. Germline V CDR1 and CDR2: MGHRA, YSYEKL.

The chain combines TRBV9 with TRBJ2-7; 7 nucleotides match TRBD1. V lost 2 bases to trimming and J lost 1 base; unmatched junction nucleotides: 3. Germline V lookup: CDR1 SGDLS, CDR2 YYNGEE. The CDR3 contains 14 residues. This CDR3 is CASSVGDSSYEQYF. CDR3 coding DNA: TGTGCCAGCAGCGTGGGGGACAGTTCCTACGAGCAGTACTTC.

The CDR3 loop reads CASSSRTEGPYNEQFF. CDR3 sequence (DNA): TGTGCCAGCAGCTCTAGGACCGAAGGTCCCTACAATGAGCAGTTCTTC. The chain links TRBV7-9 to TRBJ2-1; D not certain. The CDR3 consists of 16 residues. The V end was cut by 4 bases, the J end by 2 bases, with 15 bases between. The germline gives CDR1 SEHNR, CDR2 FQNEAQ (reference sequence). Variable domain in full (rest from reference TRBV7-9 and TRBJ2-1): DTGVSQNPRHKITKRGQNVTFRCDPISEHNRLYWYRQTLGQGPEFLTYFQNEAQLEKSRLLSDRFSAERPKGSFSTLEIQRTEQGDSAMYLCASSSRTEGPYNEQFFGPGTRLTVL.

This chain links TRBV9 with TRBJ1-1; 9 bases fit TRBD1. This CDR3 region has 15 residues. Germline V CDR1 and CDR2: SGDLS, YYNGEE. V gave up 3 bases and J gave up 5 bases; unmatched junction bases: 8. CDR3 nucleotides: TGTGCCAGCAGCGAGGGGGGACAGGGTGGGACTGAAGCTTTCTTT. Its translation: CASSEGGQGGTEAFF.

The chain employs TRBV15 and TRBJ1-1; 8 nucleotides match TRBD1. From germline, CDR1 is LNHNV and CDR2 YYDKDF (reference sequence). With V trimmed by 8 bases and J by 5 bases, 13 bases remained unmatched. The CDR3 sequence is 15 residues long. CDR3: CATGGRGQWRTEAFF. The CDR3 region has the DNA TGTGCCACCGGGGGCAGGGGGCAGTGGAGGACTGAAGCTTTCTTT.

This chain links TRBV9 with TRBJ1-1, with TRBD1 matching 8 bases. The CDR3 has 16 amino acids. The germline gives CDR1 SGDLS, CDR2 YYNGEE. J was trimmed by 6 bases and V by 0 bases; bases with no gene match: 10. CDR3 region: CASSVGPGGEVAEAFF. The CDR3 DNA reads TGTGCCAGCAGCGTAGGCCCAGGGGGCGAGGTAGCTGAAGCTTTCTTT.

This chain joins TRBV6-6 and TRBJ2-7; a possible D gene is TRBD2 (5 bases). Per germline, CDR1 MNHNY and CDR2 SVGAGI (reference sequence). The V gene lost 6 bases and the J gene lost 0 bases, with 15 bases spanning the gap. This CDR3 has 15 residues. The CDR3 nucleotides read TGTGCCAGCAGGTCCCCGAGGAGCGGCTCCTACGAGCAGTACTTC. It is translated as CASRSPRSGSYEQYF.

The chain joins TRBV12-5 to TRBJ1-2; D possibly corresponds to TRBD1 (6 bases). Germline V gene lookup returns CDR1 LGHNT and CDR2 FRNRAP. With 2 bases removed from V and 4 bases from J, the gap between germline ends came to 11 bases. The CDR3 extends over 14 amino acids. The DNA for the CDR3 is TGTGCTAGTGGTTTGACCCTAGGGGGCTATGGCTACACCTTC. It specifies CASGLTLGGYGYTF.